This TCR beta chain was recovered during a study of cytomegalovirus exposure and HLA in healthy donors. PCR amplification relied on 60 Vbeta primers (plus 13 Jbeta primers). Per the original data handling: An analysis that came later counted approximately 76 million unique TCR beta chains, around 10 million shared. TCRdb's table, derived via immunoSEQ multiplex PCR, lists solely in-frame clones and lacks some. Clonal size and the V and J genes are those of that table, whereas D and trimming came from the DNA. The sample yields about 140,000 clones, about 80% seen once. The V gene's germline CDR1 is SGHTA and CDR2 FQGNSA. This CDR3 comprises 13 residues. The V and J ends lost 2 bases and 6 bases respectively, with 10 bases between them.

The sequenced material came from PBMCs. The TCR sequence derives from a woman in her sixties in good health and CMV-seropositive. The chain links TRBV7-2 to TRBJ1-2, with a tentative D call TRBD1 (6 bases). This chain's CDR3 is CASSLIRTDGYTF. CDR3 coding DNA: TGTGCCAGCAGCTTAATCCGGACAGATGGCTACACCTTC.